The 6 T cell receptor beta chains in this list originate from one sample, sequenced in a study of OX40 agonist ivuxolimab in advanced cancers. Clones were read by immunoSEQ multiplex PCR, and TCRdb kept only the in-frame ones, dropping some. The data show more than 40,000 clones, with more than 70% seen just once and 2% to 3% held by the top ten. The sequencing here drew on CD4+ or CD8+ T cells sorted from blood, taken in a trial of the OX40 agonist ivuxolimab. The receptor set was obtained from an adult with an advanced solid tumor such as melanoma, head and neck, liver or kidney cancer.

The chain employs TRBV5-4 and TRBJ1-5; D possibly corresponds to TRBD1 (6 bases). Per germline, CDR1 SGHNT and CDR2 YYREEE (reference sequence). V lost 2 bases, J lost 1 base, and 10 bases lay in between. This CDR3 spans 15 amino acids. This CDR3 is CASSFGGGSNQPQHF. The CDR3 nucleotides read TGTGCCAGCAGCTTTGGAGGGGGAAGCAATCAGCCCCAGCATTTT.

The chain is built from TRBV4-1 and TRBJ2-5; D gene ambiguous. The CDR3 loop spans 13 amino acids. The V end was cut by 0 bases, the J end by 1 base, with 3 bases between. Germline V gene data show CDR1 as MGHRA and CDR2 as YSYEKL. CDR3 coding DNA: TGCGCCAGCAGCCAAGAAATCCAAGAGACCCAGTACTTC. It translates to CASSQEIQETQYF.

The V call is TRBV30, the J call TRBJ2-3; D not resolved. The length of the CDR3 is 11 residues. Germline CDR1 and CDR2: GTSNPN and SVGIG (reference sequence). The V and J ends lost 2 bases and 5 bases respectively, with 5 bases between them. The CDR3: CAWSIGDTQYF. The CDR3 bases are TGTGCCTGGAGTATTGGAGATACGCAGTATTTT.

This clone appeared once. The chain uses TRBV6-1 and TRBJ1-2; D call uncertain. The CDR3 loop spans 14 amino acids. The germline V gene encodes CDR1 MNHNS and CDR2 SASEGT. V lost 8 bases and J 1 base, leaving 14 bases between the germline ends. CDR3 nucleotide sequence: TGTGCCAGCGAGCAACCCACCAGTAACTATGGCTACACCTTC. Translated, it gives CASEQPTSNYGYTF.

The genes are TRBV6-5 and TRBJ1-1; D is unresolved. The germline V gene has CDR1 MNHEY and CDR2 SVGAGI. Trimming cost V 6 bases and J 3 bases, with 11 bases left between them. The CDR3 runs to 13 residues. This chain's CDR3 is CASREVLDTEAFF. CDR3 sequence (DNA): TGTGCCAGCAGGGAGGTCCTCGACACTGAAGCTTTCTTT.

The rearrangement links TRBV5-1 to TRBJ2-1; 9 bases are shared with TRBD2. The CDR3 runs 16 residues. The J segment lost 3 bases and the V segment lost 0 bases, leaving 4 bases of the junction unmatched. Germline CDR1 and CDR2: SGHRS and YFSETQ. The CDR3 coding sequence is TGCGCCAGCAGCTTGGTAGCGGGAGAGAACTACAATGAGCAGTTCTTC. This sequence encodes CASSLVAGENYNEQFF.